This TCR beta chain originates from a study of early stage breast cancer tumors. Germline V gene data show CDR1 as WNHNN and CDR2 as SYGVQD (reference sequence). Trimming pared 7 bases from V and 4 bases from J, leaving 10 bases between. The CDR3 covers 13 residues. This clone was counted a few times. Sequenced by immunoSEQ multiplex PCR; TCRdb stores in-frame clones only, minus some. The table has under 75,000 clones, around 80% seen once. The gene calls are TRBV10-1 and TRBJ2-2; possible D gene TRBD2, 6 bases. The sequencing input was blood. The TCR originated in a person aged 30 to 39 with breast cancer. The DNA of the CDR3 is TGCGCCAGCAAGGCACTAGCCACCGGGGAGCTGTTTTTT. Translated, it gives CASKALATGELFF.